The rows below give T cell receptor beta chains drawn from one sample of a study of blood T cells in healthy people across ages. A single record per CDR3 protein comes from TCRdb applying MiXCR to the 5' RACE reads. The sample lists hundreds of thousands of distinct CDR3 sequences; roughly 52% were seen once. The sequenced sample was blood. The receptors derive from a man aged 30-40 years in good health. Each CDR3 is given with its conserved first and last residue. The D gene is left open where the match is weak. The size field is filled for only some rows; it gives once, few, many or a size class.

CDR3 length: 14
V gene: TRBV4-3
D gene: .
J gene: TRBJ1-2
clone size: few
CDR3 DNA: TGCGCCAACCCACGCGACCGGTCCCGAGGGGGCTACACCTTC
CDR3 protein: CANPRDRSRGGYTF

CDR3 length: 14
V gene: TRBV18
D gene: .
J gene: TRBJ1-1
clone size: .
CDR3 DNA: TGTGCCAGCTCACCAGGGAATACTAACACTGAAGCTTTCTTT
CDR3 protein: CASSPGNTNTEAFF

CDR3 length: 14
V gene: TRBV27
D gene: TRBD1
J gene: TRBJ2-1
clone size: .
CDR3 DNA: TGTGCCAGCAGCACCGAGGACAGGGCCAATGAGCAGTTCTTC
CDR3 protein: CASSTEDRANEQFF

CDR3 length: 14
V gene: TRBV27
D gene: TRBD1
J gene: TRBJ2-7
clone size: .
CDR3 DNA: TGTGCCAGCAGTTTTCAGGGACAGGGCCACGAGCAGTACTTC
CDR3 protein: CASSFQGQGHEQYF

CDR3 length: 13
V gene: TRBV20-1
D gene: TRBD1
J gene: TRBJ1-1
clone size: few
CDR3 DNA: TGCAGTGCACCGGGACAGGGTATTACTGAAGCTTTCTTT
CDR3 protein: CSAPGQGITEAFF

CDR3 length: 13
V gene: TRBV2
D gene: TRBD1
J gene: TRBJ2-1
clone size: .
CDR3 DNA: TGTGCCAGCACTTACACAGGGGAGTATGAGCAGTTCTTC
CDR3 protein: CASTYTGEYEQFF

CDR3 length: 16
V gene: TRBV6-1
D gene: TRBD2
J gene: TRBJ2-1
clone size: .
CDR3 DNA: TGTGCCAGCGGCCTAGCGGGGGGGAGCTCCTACAATGAGCAGTTCTTC
CDR3 protein: CASGLAGGSSYNEQFF

CDR3 length: 15
V gene: TRBV4-3
D gene: .
J gene: TRBJ2-3
clone size: few
CDR3 DNA: TGCGCCAGCAGCCAAGATGAGGGTGAGGGAGATACGCAGTATTTT
CDR3 protein: CASSQDEGEGDTQYF

CDR3 length: 14
V gene: TRBV10-3
D gene: .
J gene: TRBJ1-6
clone size: .
CDR3 DNA: TGTGCCGTACGGGGGGGGCAGGGGAGTTCACCCCTCCACTTT
CDR3 protein: CAVRGGQGSSPLHF

CDR3 length: 16
V gene: TRBV5-1
D gene: .
J gene: TRBJ1-6
clone size: few
CDR3 DNA: TGCGCCAGCAGCTTGGATGGGACAACCTATAATTCACCCCTCCACTTT
CDR3 protein: CASSLDGTTYNSPLHF

CDR3 length: 14
V gene: TRBV20-1
D gene: TRBD1
J gene: TRBJ1-5
clone size: .
CDR3 DNA: TGCAGTGCGGCAGGGACAGTTAGCAATCAGCCCCAGCATTTT
CDR3 protein: CSAAGTVSNQPQHF

CDR3 length: 15
V gene: TRBV6-5
D gene: .
J gene: TRBJ1-2
clone size: few
CDR3 DNA: TGTGCCAGCAGTTACTCGATGCGTCTTAACTATGGCTACACCTTC
CDR3 protein: CASSYSMRLNYGYTF

CDR3 length: 13
V gene: TRBV11-2
D gene: TRBD1
J gene: TRBJ2-3
clone size: .
CDR3 DNA: TGTGCCAGCAGCTGGGGACAGGAAAGCACGCAGTATTTT
CDR3 protein: CASSWGQESTQYF

CDR3 length: 15
V gene: TRBV5-1
D gene: TRBD1
J gene: TRBJ2-1
clone size: few
CDR3 DNA: TGCGCCAGCAGCCTGGAGGGACAGGCGTACAATGAGCAGTTCTTC
CDR3 protein: CASSLEGQAYNEQFF

CDR3 length: 14
V gene: TRBV6-2/TRBV6-3
D gene: .
J gene: TRBJ1-5
clone size: .
CDR3 DNA: TGTGCCAGCAGTTACGGGACTCTTTATCAGCCCCAGCATTTT
CDR3 protein: CASSYGTLYQPQHF

CDR3 length: 15
V gene: TRBV12-3/TRBV12-4
D gene: .
J gene: TRBJ2-7
clone size: few
CDR3 DNA: TGTGCCAGCAGTTCGGCAGGACCTCCAGGTTACGAGCAGTACTTC
CDR3 protein: CASSSAGPPGYEQYF

CDR3 length: 14
V gene: TRBV29-1
D gene: TRBD1
J gene: TRBJ1-5
clone size: .
CDR3 DNA: TGCAGCGTTGCGGCAGGGGGCTCCAATCAGCCCCAGCATTTT
CDR3 protein: CSVAAGGSNQPQHF

CDR3 length: 15
V gene: TRBV7-2
D gene: TRBD1
J gene: TRBJ1-1
clone size: .
CDR3 DNA: TGTGCCAGCAGCCGAGGACAGGGCTGGGGCACTGAAGCTTTCTTT
CDR3 protein: CASSRGQGWGTEAFF

CDR3 length: 17
V gene: TRBV20-1
D gene: .
J gene: TRBJ2-3
clone size: many
CDR3 DNA: TGCAGTGCTAGGAGGGGTGCGGGGGCCGGGGGCCTCTATACGCAGTATTTT
CDR3 protein: CSARRGAGAGGLYTQYF

CDR3 length: 16
V gene: TRBV6-1
D gene: TRBD1
J gene: TRBJ2-1
clone size: .
CDR3 DNA: TGTGCCAGCAGTGATCGGGACAGGGGATTTAACAGGGAGCAGTTCTTC
CDR3 protein: CASSDRDRGFNREQFF

CDR3 length: 14
V gene: TRBV5-1
D gene: .
J gene: TRBJ1-4
clone size: .
CDR3 DNA: TGCGCCAGCAGCTTATGGAGGCTGAGTGAAAAACTGTTTTTT
CDR3 protein: CASSLWRLSEKLFF

CDR3 length: 16
V gene: TRBV5-6
D gene: TRBD1
J gene: TRBJ2-1
clone size: few
CDR3 DNA: TGTGCCAGCACCCGAAGGAGGACAGGGATGCACAATGAGCAGTTCTTC
CDR3 protein: CASTRRRTGMHNEQFF

CDR3 length: 15
V gene: TRBV5-5
D gene: TRBD2
J gene: TRBJ2-5
clone size: few
CDR3 DNA: TGTGCCAGCAGCTTGGCCCCTAGCGGAATAGAGACCCAGTACTTC
CDR3 protein: CASSLAPSGIETQYF